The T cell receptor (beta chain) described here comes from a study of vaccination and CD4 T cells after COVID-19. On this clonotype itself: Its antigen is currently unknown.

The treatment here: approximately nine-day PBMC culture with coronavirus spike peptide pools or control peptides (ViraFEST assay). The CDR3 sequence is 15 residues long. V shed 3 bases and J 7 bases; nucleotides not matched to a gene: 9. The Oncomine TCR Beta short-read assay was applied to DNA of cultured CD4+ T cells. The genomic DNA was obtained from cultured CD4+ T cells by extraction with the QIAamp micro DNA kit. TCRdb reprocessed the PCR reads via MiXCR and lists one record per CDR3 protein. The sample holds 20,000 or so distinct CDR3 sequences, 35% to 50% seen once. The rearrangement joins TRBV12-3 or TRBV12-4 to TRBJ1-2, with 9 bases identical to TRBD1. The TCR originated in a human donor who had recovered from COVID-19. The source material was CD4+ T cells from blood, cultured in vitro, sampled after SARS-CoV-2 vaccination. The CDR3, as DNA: TGTGCCAGCAGTTTTTCGGGACAGGGAAGATCTGGCTACACCTTC. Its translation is CASSFSGQGRSGYTF.